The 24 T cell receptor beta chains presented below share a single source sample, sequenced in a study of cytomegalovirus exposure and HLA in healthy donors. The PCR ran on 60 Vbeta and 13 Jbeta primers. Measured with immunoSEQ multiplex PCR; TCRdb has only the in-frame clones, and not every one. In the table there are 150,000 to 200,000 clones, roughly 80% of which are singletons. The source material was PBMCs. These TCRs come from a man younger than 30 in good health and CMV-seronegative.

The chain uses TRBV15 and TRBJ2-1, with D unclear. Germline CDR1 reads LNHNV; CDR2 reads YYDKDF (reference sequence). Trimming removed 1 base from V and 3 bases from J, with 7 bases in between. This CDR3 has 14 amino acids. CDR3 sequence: CATSRGQDYNEQFF. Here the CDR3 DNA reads TGTGCCACCAGCAGAGGGCAGGACTACAATGAGCAGTTCTTC.

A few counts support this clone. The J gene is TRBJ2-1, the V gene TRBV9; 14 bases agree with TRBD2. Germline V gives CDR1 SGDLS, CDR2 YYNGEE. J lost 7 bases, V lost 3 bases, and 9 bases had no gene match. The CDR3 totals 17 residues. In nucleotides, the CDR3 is TGTGCCAGCAGCGAGGGGACTAGCGGGAGTGATCCTAATGAGCAGTTCTTC. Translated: CASSEGTSGSDPNEQFF.

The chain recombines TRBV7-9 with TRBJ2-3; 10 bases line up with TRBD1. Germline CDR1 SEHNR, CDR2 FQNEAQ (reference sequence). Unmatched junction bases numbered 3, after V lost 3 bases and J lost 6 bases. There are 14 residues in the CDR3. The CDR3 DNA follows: TGTGCCAGCAGCTTCGGACAGGGGGTGGATACGCAGTATTTT. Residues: CASSFGQGVDTQYF.

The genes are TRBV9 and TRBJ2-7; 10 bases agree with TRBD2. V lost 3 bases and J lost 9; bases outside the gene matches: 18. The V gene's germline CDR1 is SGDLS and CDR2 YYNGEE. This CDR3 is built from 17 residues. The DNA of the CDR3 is TGTGCCAGCAGCGCCAGCTGGACTAGCGGCCTTCTAAATTTGCAGTACTTC. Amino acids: CASSASWTSGLLNLQYF.

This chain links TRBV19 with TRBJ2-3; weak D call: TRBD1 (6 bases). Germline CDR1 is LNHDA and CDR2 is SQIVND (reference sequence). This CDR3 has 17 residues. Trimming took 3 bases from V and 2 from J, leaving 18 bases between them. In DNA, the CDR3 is TGTGCCAGTAGTATTAGGGGGTCAGGCCTAATCACAGATACGCAGTATTTT. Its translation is CASSIRGSGLITDTQYF.

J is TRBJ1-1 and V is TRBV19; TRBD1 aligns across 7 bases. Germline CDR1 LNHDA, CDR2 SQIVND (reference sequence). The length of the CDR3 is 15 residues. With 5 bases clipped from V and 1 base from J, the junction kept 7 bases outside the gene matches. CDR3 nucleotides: TGTGCCAGTAGTGCACCGGGACAGAAGAACACTGAAGCTTTCTTT. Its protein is CASSAPGQKNTEAFF. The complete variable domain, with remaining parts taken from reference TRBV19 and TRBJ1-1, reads DGGITQSPKYLFRKEGQNVTLSCEQNLNHDAMYWYRQDPGQGLRLIYYSQIVNDFQKGDIAEGYSVSREKKESFPLTVTSAQKNPTAFYLCASSAPGQKNTEAFFGQGTRLTVV.

CDR3 loop: CASSQDWVGVRQGRSYNSPLHF. The CDR3 DNA reads as TGCGCCAGCAGCCAAGATTGGGTTGGGGTTAGACAGGGGCGCTCCTATAATTCACCCCTCCACTTT. J is TRBJ1-6 and V is TRBV4-1, with 8 nucleotides matching TRBD1. Germline trimming cut 0 bases from V and 0 bases from J; bases unmatched to any gene: 16. CDR1 and CDR2 from the germline V gene are MGHRA and YSYEKL. The CDR3 runs to 22 residues.

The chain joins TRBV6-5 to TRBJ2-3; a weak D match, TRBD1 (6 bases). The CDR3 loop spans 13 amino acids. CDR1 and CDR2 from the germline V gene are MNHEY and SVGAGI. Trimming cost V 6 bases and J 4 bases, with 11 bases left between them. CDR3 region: CASSRGSADTQYF. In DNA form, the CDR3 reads TGTGCCAGCAGCAGGGGTAGCGCAGATACGCAGTATTTT.

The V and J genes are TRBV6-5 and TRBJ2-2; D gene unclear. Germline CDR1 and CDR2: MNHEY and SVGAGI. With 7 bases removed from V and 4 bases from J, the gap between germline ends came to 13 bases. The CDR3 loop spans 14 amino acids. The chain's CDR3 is CASKKVRLTGELFF. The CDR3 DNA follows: TGTGCCAGCAAGAAGGTCCGACTCACCGGGGAGCTGTTTTTT.

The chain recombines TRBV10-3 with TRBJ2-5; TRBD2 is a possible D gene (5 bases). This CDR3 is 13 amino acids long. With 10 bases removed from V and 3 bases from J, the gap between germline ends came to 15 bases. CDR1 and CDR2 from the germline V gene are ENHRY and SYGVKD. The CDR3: CATSKPGEETQYF. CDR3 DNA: TGTGCCACGTCCAAACCCGGGGAAGAGACCCAGTACTTC.

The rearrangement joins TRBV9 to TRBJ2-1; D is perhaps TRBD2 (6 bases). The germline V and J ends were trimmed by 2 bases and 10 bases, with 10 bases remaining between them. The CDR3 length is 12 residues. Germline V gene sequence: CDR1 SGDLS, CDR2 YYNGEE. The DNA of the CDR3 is TGTGCCAGCAGCGTGGGACTGTCCGAGCAGTTCTTC. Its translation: CASSVGLSEQFF.

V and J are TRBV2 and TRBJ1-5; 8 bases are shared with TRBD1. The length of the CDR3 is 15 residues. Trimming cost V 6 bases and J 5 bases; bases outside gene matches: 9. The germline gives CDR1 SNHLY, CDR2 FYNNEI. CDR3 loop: CASSDWGQVDQPQHF. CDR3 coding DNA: TGTGCCAGCAGCGACTGGGGACAGGTTGATCAGCCCCAGCATTTT. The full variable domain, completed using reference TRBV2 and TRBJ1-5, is EPEVTQTPSHQVTQMGQEVILRCVPISNHLYFYWYRQILGQKVEFLVSFYNNEISEKSEIFDDQFSVERPDGSNFTLKIRSTKLEDSAMYFCASSDWGQVDQPQHFGDGTRLSIL.

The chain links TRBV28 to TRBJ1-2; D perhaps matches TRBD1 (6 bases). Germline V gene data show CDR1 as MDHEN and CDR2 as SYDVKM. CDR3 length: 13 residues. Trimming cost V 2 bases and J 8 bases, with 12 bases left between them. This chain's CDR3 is CASSLGQTYGYTF. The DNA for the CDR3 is TGTGCCAGCAGTTTAGGACAGACGTACGGCTACACCTTC.

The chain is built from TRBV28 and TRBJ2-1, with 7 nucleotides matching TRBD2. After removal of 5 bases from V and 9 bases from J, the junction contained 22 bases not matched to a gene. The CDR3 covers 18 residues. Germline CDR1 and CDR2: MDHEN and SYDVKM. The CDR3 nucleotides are TGTGCCAGCAGTCTCCTCTCGCTACGGACTAGGGTACAATTTGAGCAGTTCTTC. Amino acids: CASSLLSLRTRVQFEQFF.

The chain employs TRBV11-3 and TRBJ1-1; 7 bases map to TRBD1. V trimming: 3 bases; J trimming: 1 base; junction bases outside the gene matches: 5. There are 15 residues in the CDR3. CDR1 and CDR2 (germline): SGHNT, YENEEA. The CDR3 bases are TGTGCCAGCAGCTTTCGGACAGGACCGAACACTGAAGCTTTCTTT. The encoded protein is CASSFRTGPNTEAFF. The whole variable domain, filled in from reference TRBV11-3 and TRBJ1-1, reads EAGVVQSPRYKIIEKKQPVAFWCNPISGHNTLYWYLQNLGQGPELLIRYENEEAVDDSQLPKDRFSAERLKGVDSTLKIQPAELGDSAVYLCASSFRTGPNTEAFFGQGTRLTVV.

Here the CDR3 reads CASSRTSGRAYEQYF. The CDR3 DNA reads TGCGCCAGCAGCCGGACTAGCGGGAGGGCCTACGAGCAGTACTTC. The genes are TRBV4-1 and TRBJ2-7; 15 bases line up with TRBD2. This CDR3 spans 15 amino acids. V shed 4 bases and J 2 bases; nucleotides not matched to a gene: 0. CDR1 and CDR2 from the germline V gene are MGHRA and YSYEKL.

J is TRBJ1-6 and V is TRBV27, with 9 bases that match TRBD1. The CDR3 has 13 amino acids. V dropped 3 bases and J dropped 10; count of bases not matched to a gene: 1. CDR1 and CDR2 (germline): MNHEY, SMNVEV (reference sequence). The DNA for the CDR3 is TGTGCCAGCAGTTTGGACAGGGGATCACCCCTCCACTTT. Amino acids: CASSLDRGSPLHF.

CDR3: CASGNRGPTYGYTF. The CDR3, as DNA: TGTGCCAGCGGGAACAGGGGACCAACCTATGGCTACACCTTC. The gene calls are TRBV2 and TRBJ1-2; TRBD1 matches at 7 bases. The CDR3 sequence is 14 residues long. Trimming at V came to 8 bases and at J to 4 bases, leaving 10 bases not matched to a gene. Per the germline V gene, CDR1 is SNHLY and CDR2 is FYNNEI.

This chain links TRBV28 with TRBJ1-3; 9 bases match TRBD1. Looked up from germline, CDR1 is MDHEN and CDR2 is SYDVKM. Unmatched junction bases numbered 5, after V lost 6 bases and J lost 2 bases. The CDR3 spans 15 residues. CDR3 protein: CASSPRTGAGNTIYF. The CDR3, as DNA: TGTGCCAGCAGCCCCAGGACAGGGGCTGGAAACACCATATATTTT.

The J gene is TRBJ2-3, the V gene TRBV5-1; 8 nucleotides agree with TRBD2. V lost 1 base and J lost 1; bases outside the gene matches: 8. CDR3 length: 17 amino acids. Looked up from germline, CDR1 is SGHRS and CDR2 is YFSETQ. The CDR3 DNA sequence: TGCGCCAGCAGCTTGCAGGTGGCGGGGGGTCGCACAGATACGCAGTATTTT. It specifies CASSLQVAGGRTDTQYF. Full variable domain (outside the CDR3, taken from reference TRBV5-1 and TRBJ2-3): KAGVTQTPRYLIKTRGQQVTLSCSPISGHRSVSWYQQTPGQGLQFLFEYFSETQRNKGNFPGRFSGRQFSNSRSEMNVSTLELGDSALYLCASSLQVAGGRTDTQYFGPGTRLTVL.

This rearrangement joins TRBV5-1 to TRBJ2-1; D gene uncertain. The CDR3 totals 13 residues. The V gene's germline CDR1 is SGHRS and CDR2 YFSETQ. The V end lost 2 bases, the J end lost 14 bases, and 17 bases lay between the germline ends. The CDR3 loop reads CASSFLNVETKFF. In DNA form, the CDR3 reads TGCGCCAGCAGCTTCCTGAATGTGGAGACGAAGTTCTTC.

CDR3 coding DNA: TGTGCCAGCAGCCCAGGACAGGGGGCGTACGAGCAGTACTTC. It codes for CASSPGQGAYEQYF. This chain connects TRBV14 to TRBJ2-7; 11 nucleotides line up with TRBD1. In germline, CDR1 is SGHDN, CDR2 FVKESK. CDR3 length: 14 amino acids. V trimming: 4 bases; J trimming: 4 bases; junction bases outside the gene matches: 3. Looking up the rest from reference TRBV14 and TRBJ2-7 gives the full variable domain: EAGVTQFPSHSVIEKGQTVTLRCDPISGHDNLYWYRRVMGKEIKFLLHFVKESKQDESGMPNNRFLAERTGGTYSTLKVQPAELEDSGVYFCASSPGQGAYEQYFGPGTRLTVT.

This CDR3 is CASSLGDRLRTEAFF. CDR3 DNA sequence: TGTGCCAGCAGCTTGGGGGACAGGCTCCGCACTGAAGCTTTCTTT. The rearrangement uses TRBV5-5 and TRBJ1-1; 8 bases map to TRBD1. The CDR3 is 15 residues long. Germline V CDR1 and CDR2: SGHKS, YYEKEE (reference sequence). V lost 0 bases and J lost 4; bases outside the gene matches: 5. Full variable domain (missing parts from reference TRBV5-5 and TRBJ1-1): DAGVTQSPTHLIKTRGQQVTLRCSPISGHKSVSWYQQVLGQGPQFIFQYYEKEERGRGNFPDRFSARQFPNYSSELNVNALLLGDSALYLCASSLGDRLRTEAFFGQGTRLTVV.

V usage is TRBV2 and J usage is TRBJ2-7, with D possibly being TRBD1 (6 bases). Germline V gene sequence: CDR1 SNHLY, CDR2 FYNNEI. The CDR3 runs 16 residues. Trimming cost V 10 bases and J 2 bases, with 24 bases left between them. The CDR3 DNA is TGTGCCACCCGTGGGGGACATATTCCCCGTCCCTACGAGCAGTACTTC. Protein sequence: CATRGGHIPRPYEQYF.